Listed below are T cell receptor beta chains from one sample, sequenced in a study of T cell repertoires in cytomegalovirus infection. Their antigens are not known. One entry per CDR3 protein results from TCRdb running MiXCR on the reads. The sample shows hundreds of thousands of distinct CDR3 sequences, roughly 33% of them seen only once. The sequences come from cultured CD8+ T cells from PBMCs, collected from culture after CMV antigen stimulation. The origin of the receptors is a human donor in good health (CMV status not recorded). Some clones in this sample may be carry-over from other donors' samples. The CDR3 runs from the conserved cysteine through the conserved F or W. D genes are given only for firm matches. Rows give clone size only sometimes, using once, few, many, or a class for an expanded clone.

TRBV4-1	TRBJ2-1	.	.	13	CASEDGGYNEQFF	TGCGCCAGCGAGGACGGGGGCTACAATGAGCAGTTCTTC
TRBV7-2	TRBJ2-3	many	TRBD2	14	CASSLRSGNLAQYF	TGTGCCAGCAGCTTAAGAAGCGGGAACTTGGCGCAGTATTTT
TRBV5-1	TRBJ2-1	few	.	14	CASSFPLMNNEQFF	TGCGCCAGCAGCTTTCCCTTAATGAACAATGAGCAGTTCTTC
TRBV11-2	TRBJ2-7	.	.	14	CASSLNQGYHEQYF	TGTGCCAGCAGCTTAAATCAGGGGTACCACGAGCAGTACTTC
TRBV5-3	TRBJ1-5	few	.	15	CASSFRQAPLQPQHF	TGTGCCAGCAGCTTTCGACAGGCTCCCCTTCAGCCCCAGCATTTT
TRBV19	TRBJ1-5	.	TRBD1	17	CASSIARAGGLGQPQHF	TGTGCCAGTAGTATCGCGCGGGCAGGGGGCCTCGGACAGCCCCAGCATTTT
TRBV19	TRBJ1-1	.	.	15	CASSIPHPRVAEAFF	TGTGCCAGTAGTATTCCCCACCCCAGGGTCGCAGAAGCTTTCTTT
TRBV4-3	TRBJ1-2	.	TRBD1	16	CASSQAPGGSNYGYTF	TGCGCCAGCAGCCAAGCCCCAGGGGGTAGTAACTATGGCTACACCTTC
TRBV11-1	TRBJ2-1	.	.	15	CASSLGAGGVAEQFF	TGTGCCAGCAGCTTAGGGGCAGGGGGGGTGGCTGAGCAGTTCTTC
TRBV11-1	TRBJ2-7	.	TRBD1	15	CASSLVETGYHEQYF	TGTGCCAGCAGCTTAGTCGAGACAGGGTACCACGAGCAGTACTTC
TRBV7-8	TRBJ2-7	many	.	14	CASSLVGGAYEQYF	TGTGCCAGCAGCTTAGTAGGGGGGGCGTACGAGCAGTACTTC
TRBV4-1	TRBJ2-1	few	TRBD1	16	CASSQGLGTDYNEQFF	TGCGCCAGCAGCCAAGGCCTCGGGACAGACTACAATGAGCAGTTCTTC
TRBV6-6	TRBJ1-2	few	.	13	CASSYVPAAGYTF	TGTGCCAGCAGTTATGTCCCAGCAGCTGGCTACACCTTC
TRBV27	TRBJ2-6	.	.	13	CASSFTGANVLTF	TGTGCCAGCAGTTTTACTGGGGCCAACGTCCTGACTTTC
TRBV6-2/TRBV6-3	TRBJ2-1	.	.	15	CASSYQGGEYNEQFF	TGTGCCAGCAGTTACCAGGGGGGGGAATACAATGAGCAGTTCTTC
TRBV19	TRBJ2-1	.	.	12	CASSAPSDEQFF	TGTGCCAGTAGTGCCCCAAGTGATGAGCAGTTCTTC
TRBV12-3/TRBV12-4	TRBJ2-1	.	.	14	CASSEDHSYNEQFF	TGTGCCAGCAGTGAGGACCACTCCTACAATGAGCAGTTCTTC
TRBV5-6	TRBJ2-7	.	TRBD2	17	CASSLALLAGSSYEQYF	TGTGCCAGCAGCTTGGCGCTTCTAGCGGGATCGTCCTACGAGCAGTACTTC
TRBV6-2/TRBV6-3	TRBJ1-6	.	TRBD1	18	CASSQKPFDRVYNSPLHF	TGTGCCAGCAGCCAAAAACCATTCGACAGGGTCTATAATTCACCCCTCCACTTT
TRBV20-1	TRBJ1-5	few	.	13	CSASDGSNQPQHF	TGCAGTGCTTCTGACGGAAGCAATCAGCCCCAGCATTTT
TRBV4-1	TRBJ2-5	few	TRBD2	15	CASSRAGANQETQYF	TGCGCCAGCAGCCGAGCGGGGGCGAACCAAGAGACCCAGTACTTC
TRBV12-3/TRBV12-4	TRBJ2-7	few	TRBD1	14	CASSWNRGPYEQYF	TGTGCCAGCAGTTGGAACAGGGGGCCCTACGAGCAGTACTTC
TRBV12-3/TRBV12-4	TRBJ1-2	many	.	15	CASSFILGGPAGYTF	TGTGCCAGCAGTTTTATTTTGGGTGGGCCCGCTGGCTACACCTTC